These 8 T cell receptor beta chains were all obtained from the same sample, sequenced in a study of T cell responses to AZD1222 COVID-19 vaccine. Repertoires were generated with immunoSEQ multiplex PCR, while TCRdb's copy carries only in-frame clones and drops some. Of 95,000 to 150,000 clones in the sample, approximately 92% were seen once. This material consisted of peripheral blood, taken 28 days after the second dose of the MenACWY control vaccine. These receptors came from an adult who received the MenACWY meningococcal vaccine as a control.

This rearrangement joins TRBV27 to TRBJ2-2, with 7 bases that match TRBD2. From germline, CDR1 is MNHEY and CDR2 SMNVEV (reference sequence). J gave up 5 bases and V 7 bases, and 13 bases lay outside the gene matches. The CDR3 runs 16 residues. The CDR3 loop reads CASTILAGVGTGELFF. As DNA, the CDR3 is TGTGCCAGCACGATCTTGGCGGGAGTAGGTACCGGGGAGCTGTTTTTT.

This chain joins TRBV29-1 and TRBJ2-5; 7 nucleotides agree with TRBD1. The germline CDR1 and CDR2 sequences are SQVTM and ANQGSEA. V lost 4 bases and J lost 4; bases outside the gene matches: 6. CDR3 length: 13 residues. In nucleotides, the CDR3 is TGCAGCGTTGCTACAGGGGCGGGAGAGACCCAGTACTTC. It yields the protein CSVATGAGETQYF.

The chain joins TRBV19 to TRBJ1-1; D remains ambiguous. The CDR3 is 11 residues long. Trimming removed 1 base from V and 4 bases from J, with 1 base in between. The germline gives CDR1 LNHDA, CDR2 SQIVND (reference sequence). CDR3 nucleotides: TGTGCCAGTAGTATAGCCACTGAAGCTTTCTTT. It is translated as CASSIATEAFF.

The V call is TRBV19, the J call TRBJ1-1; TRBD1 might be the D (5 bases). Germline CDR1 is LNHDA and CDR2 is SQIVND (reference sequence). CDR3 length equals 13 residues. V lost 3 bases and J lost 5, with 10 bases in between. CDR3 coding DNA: TGTGCCAGTAGTATGGGGACGGAGACTGAAGCTTTCTTT. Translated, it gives CASSMGTETEAFF.

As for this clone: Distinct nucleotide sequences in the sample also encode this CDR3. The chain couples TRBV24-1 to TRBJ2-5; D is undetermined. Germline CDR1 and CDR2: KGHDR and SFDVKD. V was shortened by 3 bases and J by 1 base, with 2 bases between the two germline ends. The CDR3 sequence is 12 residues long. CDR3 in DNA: TGTGCCACCAGTGATACCCAAGAGACCCAGTACTTC. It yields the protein CATSDTQETQYF.

Here the CDR3 reads CASSVVSSEQFF. In DNA form, the CDR3 reads TGTGCCAGCAGCGTAGTTTCCAGTGAGCAGTTCTTC. V gene TRBV9 combines with J gene TRBJ2-1, with D unresolved. This CDR3 comprises 12 residues. V lost 0 bases to trimming and J lost 9 bases, with 7 bases between them. Germline CDR1 is SGDLS and CDR2 is YYNGEE.

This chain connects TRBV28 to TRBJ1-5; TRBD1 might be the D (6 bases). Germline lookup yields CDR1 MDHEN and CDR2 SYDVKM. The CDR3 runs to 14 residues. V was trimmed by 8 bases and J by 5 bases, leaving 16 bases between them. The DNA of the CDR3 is TGTGCCAGCGCCCAGACAGGTGGCCATCAGCCCCAGCATTTT. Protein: CASAQTGGHQPQHF.

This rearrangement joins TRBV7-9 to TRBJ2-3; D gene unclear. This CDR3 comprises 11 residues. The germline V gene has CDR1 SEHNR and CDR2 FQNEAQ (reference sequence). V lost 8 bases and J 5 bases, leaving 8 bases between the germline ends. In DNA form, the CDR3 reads TGTGCCAGCCAGGTCGGAGATACGCAGTATTTT. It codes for CASQVGDTQYF.